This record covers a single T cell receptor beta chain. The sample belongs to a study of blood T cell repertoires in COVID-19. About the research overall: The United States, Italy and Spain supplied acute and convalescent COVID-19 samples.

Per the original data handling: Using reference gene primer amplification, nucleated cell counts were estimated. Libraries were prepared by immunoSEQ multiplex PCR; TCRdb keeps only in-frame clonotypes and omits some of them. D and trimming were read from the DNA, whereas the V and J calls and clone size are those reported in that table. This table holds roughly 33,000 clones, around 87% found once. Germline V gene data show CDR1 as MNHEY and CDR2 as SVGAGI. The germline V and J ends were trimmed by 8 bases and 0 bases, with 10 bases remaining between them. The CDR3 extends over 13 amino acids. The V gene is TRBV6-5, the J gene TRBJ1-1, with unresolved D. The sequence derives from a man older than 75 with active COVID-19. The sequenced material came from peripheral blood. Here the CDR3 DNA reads TGTGCCAGCCACGGGAGGATGAACACTGAAGCTTTCTTT. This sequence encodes CASHGRMNTEAFF.